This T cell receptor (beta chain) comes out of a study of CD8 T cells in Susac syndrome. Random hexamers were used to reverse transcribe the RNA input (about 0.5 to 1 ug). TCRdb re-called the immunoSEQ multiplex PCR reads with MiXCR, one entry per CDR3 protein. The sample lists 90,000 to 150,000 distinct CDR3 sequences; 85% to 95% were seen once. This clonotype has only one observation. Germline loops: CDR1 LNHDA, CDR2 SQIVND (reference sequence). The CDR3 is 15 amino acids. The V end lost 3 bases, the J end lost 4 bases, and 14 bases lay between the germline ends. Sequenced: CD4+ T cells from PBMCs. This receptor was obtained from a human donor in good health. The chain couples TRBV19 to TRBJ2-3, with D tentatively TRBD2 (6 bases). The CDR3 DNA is TGTGCCAGTAGTATTGGGGGGAGTCTAGCAGATACGCAGTATTTT. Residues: CASSIGGSLADTQYF.